This TCR beta chain is from a study of CD8 T cells in Susac syndrome. It was with random hexamers that roughly 0.5 to 1 ug RNA was reverse transcribed. TCRdb itself ran the immunoSEQ multiplex PCR reads through MiXCR, one entry per CDR3 protein. The table includes about 200,000 distinct CDR3 sequences, roughly 92% detected once. Negative isolation was applied to CD8+ and CD4+ T cells, and FACS enrichment was applied to TEMRA cells. Trimming at V came to 6 bases and at J to 1 base, leaving 5 bases not matched to a gene. Germline values: CDR1 SGHTA, CDR2 FQGTGA. The CDR3 sequence is 14 residues long. The V and J genes are TRBV7-3 and TRBJ1-1, with TRBD1 matching 7 bases. Material for sequencing was CD8+ T cells from PBMCs. The TCR sequence derives from a human donor with multiple sclerosis. In DNA, the CDR3 is TGTGCCAGCAGTCTACAGGGGCAGAACACTGAAGCTTTCTTT. This encodes CASSLQGQNTEAFF. Based on the CDR3 plus reference TRBV7-3 and TRBJ1-1, the full variable domain is GAGVSQTPSNKVTEKGKYVELRCDPISGHTALYWYRQSLGQGPEFLIYFQGTGAADDSGLPNDRFFAVRPEGSVSTLKIQRTERGDSAVYLCASSLQGQNTEAFFGQGTRLTVV.